The 19 T cell receptor beta chains listed next were all sequenced from one sample in a study of type 1 and type 2 diabetes patients. Genomic DNA was the PCR template. Amplification of the beta chain CDR3 used 30 forward and 13 reverse multiplex primers. MiXCR was run by TCRdb on the multiplex PCR reads, yielding one entry per CDR3 protein. The sample has a few hundred thousand distinct CDR3 sequences, around 47% seen once; the top ten hold roughly 15%. The source material was peripheral blood mononuclear cells (PBMCs). Every receptor here comes from a young man with type 2 diabetes.

This clonotype was observed a few times. The genes are TRBV5-1 and TRBJ1-2, with 10 bases fitting TRBD1. V lost 4 bases, J lost 7 bases, and 7 bases stayed unmatched. CDR1 and CDR2 (germline): SGHRS, YFSETQ. This CDR3 has 14 residues. Written as DNA, the CDR3 is TGCGCCAGCAGCGCGGGACAGGGGTCAAGTGGCTACACCTTC. This translates into CASSAGQGSSGYTF.

The CDR3 coding sequence is TGTGCCAGCAGAATGACAGGGGTGGCCGAGAACTACGAGCAGTACTTC. Protein: CASRMTGVAENYEQYF. The chain joins TRBV2 to TRBJ2-7; 8 nucleotides align to TRBD1. Trimming at V came to 6 bases and at J to 3 bases, leaving 13 bases not matched to a gene. Per the germline V gene, CDR1 is SNHLY and CDR2 is FYNNEI. The CDR3 totals 16 residues.

This clonotype is judged medium-sized. This chain links TRBV2 with TRBJ2-3; D uncertain. Trimming took off 8 bases at V and 2 bases at J, with 11 bases between the two ends. Per germline, CDR1 SNHLY and CDR2 FYNNEI. This CDR3 has 13 amino acids. CDR3 sequence: CASPDHDTDTQYF. In nucleotides, the CDR3 is TGTGCCAGCCCGGACCACGACACAGATACGCAGTATTTT.

This clonotype has a handful of counts. The chain combines TRBV10-3 with TRBJ1-2, with TRBD1 matching over 9 bases. The germline gives CDR1 ENHRY, CDR2 SYGVKD. The CDR3 is 13 amino acids. The V and J ends lost 10 bases and 2 bases, in that order; junction bases with no gene match: 5. The chain's CDR3 is CASLQGANYGYTF. The CDR3 coding sequence is TGTGCCAGCCTACAGGGGGCGAACTATGGCTACACCTTC.

This clonotype was found once. At one end the junction does not follow the germline gene, possibly because of a read error. This chain connects TRBV27 to TRBJ1-1; D call uncertain. The CDR3 is 17 amino acids. Per germline, CDR1 MNHEY and CDR2 SMNVEV (reference sequence). As DNA, the CDR3 is TGTGCCAGCGGTTTATCCTCAACGACAAACTGGAACACTGAAGCTTTCTTT. Its translation: CASGLSSTTNWNTEAFF.

The V gene is TRBV27, the J gene TRBJ2-5; weak D call: TRBD1 (6 bases). Per the germline V gene, CDR1 is MNHEY and CDR2 is SMNVEV (reference sequence). CDR3 length: 15 amino acids. Trimming removed 8 bases at V and 0 bases at J, with 16 bases between. The CDR3 DNA reads TGTGCCAGCGGGGGCAGGGGCGATCACCAAGAGACCCAGTACTTC. Protein sequence: CASGGRGDHQETQYF.

V is TRBV7-2 and J is TRBJ1-4; D perhaps matches TRBD1 (5 bases). This CDR3 contains 12 residues. V was trimmed by 6 bases and J by 11 bases, leaving 13 bases between them. Germline CDR1 SGHTA, CDR2 FQGNSA. The CDR3 nucleotides read TGTGCCAGCAGTGACCAGGGAGTTAAACTGTTTTTT. Translating gives CASSDQGVKLFF. The whole variable domain, filled in from reference TRBV7-2 and TRBJ1-4, reads GAGVSQSPSNKVTEKGKDVELRCDPISGHTALYWYRQSLGQGLEFLIYFQGNSAPDKSGLPSDRFSAERTGGSVSTLTIQRTQQEDSAVYLCASSDQGVKLFFGSGTQLSVL.

The chain employs TRBV2 and TRBJ1-2; tentatively, D is TRBD1 (5 bases). This CDR3 comprises 16 residues. With 7 bases removed from V and 3 bases from J, the gap between germline ends came to 21 bases. Germline lookup yields CDR1 SNHLY and CDR2 FYNNEI. The CDR3: CASNIGVAGSYYGYTF. The CDR3 region has the DNA TGTGCCAGCAACATAGGGGTGGCGGGTTCCTACTATGGCTACACCTTC. The full variable domain, rest sourced from reference TRBV2 and TRBJ1-2, is EPEVTQTPSHQVTQMGQEVILRCVPISNHLYFYWYRQILGQKVEFLVSFYNNEISEKSEIFDDQFSVERPDGSNFTLKIRSTKLEDSAMYFCASNIGVAGSYYGYTFGSGTRLTVV.

In the case of this clonotype: Since a much larger clone is just one base distant, this may be a read error. CDR3 bases: TGTGCCACCAGCGGGGGGGTAGGGCAGGAGCAGAACTTC. Translating it yields CATSGGVGQEQNF. The rearrangement joins TRBV15 to TRBJ2-7, with 7 bases that match TRBD2. This CDR3 has 13 residues. Looked up from germline, CDR1 is LNHNV and CDR2 is YYDKDF (reference sequence).

This clonotype was detected a few times. The genes are TRBV4-1 and TRBJ2-2, with D possibly being TRBD1 (5 bases). V gave up 4 bases and J gave up 6 bases, with 18 bases separating them. From germline, CDR1 is MGHRA and CDR2 YSYEKL. CDR3 length equals 16 residues. The CDR3 DNA reads as TGCGCCAGCAGCCGAACAGGATCCTCTTTAGCCGGGGAGCTGTTTTTT. Protein sequence: CASSRTGSSLAGELFF.

This clonotype has just one count. The J gene is TRBJ2-1, the V gene TRBV7-2; 9 bases are a match to TRBD2. With V trimmed by 2 bases and J by 6 bases, 11 bases remained unmatched. This CDR3 has 17 amino acids. Germline CDR1 and CDR2: SGHTA and FQGNSA. This CDR3 reads CASSLIAGGGVVNEQFF. The DNA for the CDR3 is TGTGCCAGCAGCTTAATCGCTGGCGGGGGGGTGGTCAATGAGCAGTTCTTC.

The table lists this clonotype with a few counts. The chain recombines TRBV2 with TRBJ2-3, with D perhaps TRBD2 (6 bases). The germline CDR1 and CDR2 sequences are SNHLY and FYNNEI. V was shortened by 8 bases and J by 0 bases, with 18 bases between the two germline ends. The length of the CDR3 is 16 residues. The CDR3 loop is CASGGTFVTSTDTQYF. CDR3 coding DNA: TGTGCCAGCGGGGGGACGTTCGTTACTAGCACAGATACGCAGTATTTT.

This clonotype was picked up a small number of times. J is TRBJ2-7 and V is TRBV7-3; 13 nucleotides agree with TRBD2. The CDR3 loop spans 14 amino acids. Germline-derived CDR1 and CDR2 are SGHTA and FQGTGA. V was pared by 4 bases and J by 6 bases, with 3 bases of the junction left unmatched. DNA for the CDR3: TGTGCCAGCAGCTCGGGACTAGCGGGGAGCGAGCAGTACTTC. It yields the protein CASSSGLAGSEQYF.

This chain joins TRBV19 and TRBJ2-5; D gene ambiguous. V was shortened by 5 bases and J by 1 base, with 8 bases between the two germline ends. From germline, CDR1 is LNHDA and CDR2 SQIVND (reference sequence). The CDR3 has 13 amino acids. The CDR3 protein is CASSQTFQETQYF. The CDR3 nucleotides are TGTGCCAGTAGTCAGACCTTCCAAGAGACCCAGTACTTC.

The V and J genes are TRBV2 and TRBJ2-1, with D unclear. CDR1 is SNHLY, CDR2 FYNNEI, per germline. The CDR3 has 13 residues. Trimming cost V 7 bases and J 0 bases, with 7 bases left between them. This chain's CDR3 is CASISVSYNEQFF. In nucleotides, the CDR3 is TGTGCCAGCATTTCAGTCTCCTACAATGAGCAGTTCTTC.

The chain is built from TRBV20-1 and TRBJ1-1; no reliable D call. Germline loops: CDR1 DFQATT, CDR2 SNEGSKA (reference sequence). Trimming left V 6 bases short and J 2 bases short, with 16 bases between. The CDR3 runs 14 residues. The CDR3 sequence: CSAEPDTRNTEAFF. In DNA form, the CDR3 reads TGCAGTGCCGAACCAGACACACGTAACACTGAAGCTTTCTTT.

The V call is TRBV12-3 or TRBV12-4, the J call TRBJ1-6; D is possibly TRBD1 (6 bases). The CDR3 is 14 residues long. V lost 5 bases, J lost 5 bases, and 10 bases lay in between. Here the CDR3 reads CASSPTGNNSPLHF. CDR3 DNA: TGTGCCAGCAGTCCAACAGGGAATAATTCACCCCTCCACTTT.

The chain uses TRBV6-5 and TRBJ2-7, with unresolved D. The CDR3 contains 15 residues. V lost 5 bases and J lost 6, with 20 bases in between. Germline V gene sequence: CDR1 MNHEY, CDR2 SVGAGI. The chain's CDR3 is CASSNSDLGYSEQYF. The CDR3 region has the DNA TGTGCCAGCAGTAACAGCGACCTCGGTTACAGCGAGCAGTACTTC.

This clonotype occurred once. The rearrangement joins TRBV10-3 to TRBJ2-5; TRBD1 matches at 8 bases. The J call may be faulty, since TRBJ2-7 better matches the DNA end. The CDR3 is 15 residues long. Germline assignment: CDR1 ENHRY and CDR2 SYGVKD. For the CDR3, the DNA is TGTGCCATCAGTCAAGCTACAGGGGGACGGAACGAGCAGTACTTC. Amino acid sequence: CAISQATGGRNEQYF.